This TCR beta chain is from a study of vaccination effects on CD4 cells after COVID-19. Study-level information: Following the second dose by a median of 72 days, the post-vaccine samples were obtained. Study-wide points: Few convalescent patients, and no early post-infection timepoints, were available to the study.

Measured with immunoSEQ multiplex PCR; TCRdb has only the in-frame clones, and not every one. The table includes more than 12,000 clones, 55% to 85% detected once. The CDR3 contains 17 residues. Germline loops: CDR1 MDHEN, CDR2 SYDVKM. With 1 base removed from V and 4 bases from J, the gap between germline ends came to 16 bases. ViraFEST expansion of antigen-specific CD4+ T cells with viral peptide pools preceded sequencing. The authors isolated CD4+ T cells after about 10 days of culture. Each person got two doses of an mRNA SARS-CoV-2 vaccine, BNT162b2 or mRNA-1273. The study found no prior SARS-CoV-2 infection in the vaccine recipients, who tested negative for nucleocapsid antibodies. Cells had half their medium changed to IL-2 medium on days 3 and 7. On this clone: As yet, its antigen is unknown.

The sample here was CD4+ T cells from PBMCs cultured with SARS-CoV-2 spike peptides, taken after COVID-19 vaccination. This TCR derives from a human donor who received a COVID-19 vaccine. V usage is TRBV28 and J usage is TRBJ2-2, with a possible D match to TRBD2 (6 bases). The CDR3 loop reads CASSLSGQLAGTGELFF. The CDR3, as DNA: TGTGCCAGCAGTTTATCGGGGCAACTAGCAGGCACCGGGGAGCTGTTTTTT.